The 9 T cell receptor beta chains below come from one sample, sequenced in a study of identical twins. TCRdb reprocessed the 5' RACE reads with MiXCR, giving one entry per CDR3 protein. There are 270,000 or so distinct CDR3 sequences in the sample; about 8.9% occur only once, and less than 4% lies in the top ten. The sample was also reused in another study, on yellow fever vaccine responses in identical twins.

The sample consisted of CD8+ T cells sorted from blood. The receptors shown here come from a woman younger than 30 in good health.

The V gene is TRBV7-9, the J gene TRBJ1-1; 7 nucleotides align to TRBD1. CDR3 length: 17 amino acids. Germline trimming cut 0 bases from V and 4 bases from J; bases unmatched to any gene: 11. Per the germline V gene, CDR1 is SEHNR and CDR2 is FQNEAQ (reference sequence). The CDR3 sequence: CASSLATTGMDGTEAFF. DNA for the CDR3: TGTGCCAGCAGCTTAGCGACGACAGGGATGGATGGCACTGAAGCTTTCTTT.

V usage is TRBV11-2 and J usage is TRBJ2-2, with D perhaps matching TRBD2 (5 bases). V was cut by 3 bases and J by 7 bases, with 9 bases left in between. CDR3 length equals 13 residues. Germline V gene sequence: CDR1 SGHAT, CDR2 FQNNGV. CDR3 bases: TGTGCCAGCAGCTTCGAGGCGGGCGGGGAGCTGTTTTTT. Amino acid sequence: CASSFEAGGELFF.

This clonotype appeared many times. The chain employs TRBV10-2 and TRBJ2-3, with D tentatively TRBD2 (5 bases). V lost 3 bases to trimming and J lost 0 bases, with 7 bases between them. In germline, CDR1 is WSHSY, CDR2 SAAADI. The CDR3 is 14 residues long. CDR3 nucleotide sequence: TGCGCCAGCAGTGATAGCGTCAGCACAGATACGCAGTATTTT. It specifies CASSDSVSTDTQYF.

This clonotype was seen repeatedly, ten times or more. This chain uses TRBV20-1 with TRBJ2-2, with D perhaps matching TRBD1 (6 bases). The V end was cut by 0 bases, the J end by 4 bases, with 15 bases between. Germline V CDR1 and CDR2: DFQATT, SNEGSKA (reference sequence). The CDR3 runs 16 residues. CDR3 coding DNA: TGCAGTGCTAGAGATTTTCAGGGGATGAGCACCGGGGAGCTGTTTTTT. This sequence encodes CSARDFQGMSTGELFF.

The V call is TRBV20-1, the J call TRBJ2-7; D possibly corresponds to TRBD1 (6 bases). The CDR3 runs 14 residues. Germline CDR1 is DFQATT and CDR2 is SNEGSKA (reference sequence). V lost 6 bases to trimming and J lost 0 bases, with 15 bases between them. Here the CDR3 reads CSAEPWDTSYEQYF. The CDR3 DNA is TGCAGTGCCGAGCCGTGGGACACCTCCTACGAGCAGTACTTC.

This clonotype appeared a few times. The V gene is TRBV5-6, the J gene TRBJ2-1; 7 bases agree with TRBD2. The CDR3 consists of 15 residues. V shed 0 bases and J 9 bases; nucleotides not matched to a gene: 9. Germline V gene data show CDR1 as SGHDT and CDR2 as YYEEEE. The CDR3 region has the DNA TGTGCCAGCAGCTTGGTGAGGAGCGGGGCGAGTGAGCAGTTCTTC. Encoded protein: CASSLVRSGASEQFF.

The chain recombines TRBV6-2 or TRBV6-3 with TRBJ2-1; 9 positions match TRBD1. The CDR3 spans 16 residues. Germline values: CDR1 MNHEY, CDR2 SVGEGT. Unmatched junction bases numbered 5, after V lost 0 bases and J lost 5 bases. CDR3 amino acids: CASSYSRDRENNEQFF. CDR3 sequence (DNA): TGTGCCAGCAGTTACTCGAGGGACAGGGAAAACAATGAGCAGTTCTTC.

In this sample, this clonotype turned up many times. The CDR3 sequence: CASSLVGLLHNEQFF. The CDR3 DNA reads as TGTGCCAGCAGCTTAGTGGGTTTGCTGCACAATGAGCAGTTCTTC. V is TRBV7-9 and J is TRBJ2-1; D unclear. CDR1 SEHNR and CDR2 FQNEAQ come from the germline V gene (reference sequence). This CDR3 is 15 amino acids long. The V end was cut by 1 base, the J end by 5 bases, with 12 bases between.

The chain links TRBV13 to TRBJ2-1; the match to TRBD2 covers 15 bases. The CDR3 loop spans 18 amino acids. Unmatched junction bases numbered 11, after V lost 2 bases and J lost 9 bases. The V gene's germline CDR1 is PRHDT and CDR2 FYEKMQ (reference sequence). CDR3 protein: CASSLSIWGLAGGGEQFF. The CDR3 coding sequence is TGTGCCAGCAGCTTAAGTATATGGGGACTAGCGGGAGGTGGTGAGCAGTTCTTC.